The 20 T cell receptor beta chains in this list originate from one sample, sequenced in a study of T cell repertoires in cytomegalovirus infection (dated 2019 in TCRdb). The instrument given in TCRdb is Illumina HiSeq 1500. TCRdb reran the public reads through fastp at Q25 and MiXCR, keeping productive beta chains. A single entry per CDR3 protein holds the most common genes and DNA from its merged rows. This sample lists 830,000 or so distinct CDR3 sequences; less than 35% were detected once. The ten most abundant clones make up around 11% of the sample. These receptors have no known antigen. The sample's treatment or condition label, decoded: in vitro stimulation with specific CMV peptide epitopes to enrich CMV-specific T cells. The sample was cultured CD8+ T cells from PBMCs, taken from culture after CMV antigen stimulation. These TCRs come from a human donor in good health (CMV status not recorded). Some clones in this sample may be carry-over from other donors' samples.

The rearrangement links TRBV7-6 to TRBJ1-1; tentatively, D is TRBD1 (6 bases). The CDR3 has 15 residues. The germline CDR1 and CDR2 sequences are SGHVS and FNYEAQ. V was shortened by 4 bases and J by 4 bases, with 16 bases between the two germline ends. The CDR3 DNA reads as TGTGCCAGCAGCTATAGGGTGGGGGCCTCCACTGAAGCTTTCTTT. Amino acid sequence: CASSYRVGASTEAFF.

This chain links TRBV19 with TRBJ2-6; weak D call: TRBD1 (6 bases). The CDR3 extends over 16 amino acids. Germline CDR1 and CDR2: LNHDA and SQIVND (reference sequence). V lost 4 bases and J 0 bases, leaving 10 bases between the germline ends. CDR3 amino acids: CASSTDSFSGANVLTF. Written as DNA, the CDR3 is TGTGCCAGTAGTACGGACAGTTTCTCTGGGGCCAACGTCCTGACTTTC. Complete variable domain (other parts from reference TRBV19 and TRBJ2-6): DGGITQSPKYLFRKEGQNVTLSCEQNLNHDAMYWYRQDPGQGLRLIYYSQIVNDFQKGDIAEGYSVSREKKESFPLTVTSAQKNPTAFYLCASSTDSFSGANVLTFGAGSRLTVL.

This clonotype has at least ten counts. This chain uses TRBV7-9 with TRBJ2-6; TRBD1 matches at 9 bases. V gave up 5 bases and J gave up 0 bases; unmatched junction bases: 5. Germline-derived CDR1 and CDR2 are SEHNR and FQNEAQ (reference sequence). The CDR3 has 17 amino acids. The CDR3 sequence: CASSPGQGLSGANVLTF. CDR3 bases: TGTGCCAGCAGCCCGGGACAGGGCCTCTCTGGGGCCAACGTCCTGACTTTC.

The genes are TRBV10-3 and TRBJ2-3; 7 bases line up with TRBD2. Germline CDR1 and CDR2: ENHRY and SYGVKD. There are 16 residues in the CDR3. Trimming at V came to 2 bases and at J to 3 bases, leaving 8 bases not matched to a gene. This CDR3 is CAISEVGGEETDTQYF. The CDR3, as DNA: TGTGCCATCAGTGAGGTGGGGGGGGAAGAGACAGATACGCAGTATTTT.

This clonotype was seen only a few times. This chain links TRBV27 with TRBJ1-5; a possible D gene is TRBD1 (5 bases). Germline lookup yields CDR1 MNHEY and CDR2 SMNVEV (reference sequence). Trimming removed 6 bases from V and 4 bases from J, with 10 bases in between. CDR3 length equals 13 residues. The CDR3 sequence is CASSTTVNQPQHF. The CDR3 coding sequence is TGTGCCAGCAGCACGACAGTAAATCAGCCCCAGCATTTT.

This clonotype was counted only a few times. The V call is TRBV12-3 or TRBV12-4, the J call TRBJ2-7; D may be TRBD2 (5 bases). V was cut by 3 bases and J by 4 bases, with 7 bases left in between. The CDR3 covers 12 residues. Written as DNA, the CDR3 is TGTGCCAGCAGTTTTAGCGTGTACGAGCAGTACTTC. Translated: CASSFSVYEQYF.

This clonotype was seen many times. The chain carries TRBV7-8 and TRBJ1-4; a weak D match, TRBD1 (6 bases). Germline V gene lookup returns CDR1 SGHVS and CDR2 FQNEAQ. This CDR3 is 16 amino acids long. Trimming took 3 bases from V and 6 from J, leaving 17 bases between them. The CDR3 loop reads CASSFPQGSFDEKLFF. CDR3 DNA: TGTGCCAGCAGCTTCCCACAGGGCAGTTTTGATGAAAAACTGTTTTTT.

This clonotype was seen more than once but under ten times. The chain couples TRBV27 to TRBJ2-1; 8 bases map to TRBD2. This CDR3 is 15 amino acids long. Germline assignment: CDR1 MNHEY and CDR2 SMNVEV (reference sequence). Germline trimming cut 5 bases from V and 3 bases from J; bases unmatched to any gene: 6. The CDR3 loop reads CASSQERGNYNEQFF. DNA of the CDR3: TGTGCCAGCAGTCAGGAGCGGGGGAACTACAATGAGCAGTTCTTC.

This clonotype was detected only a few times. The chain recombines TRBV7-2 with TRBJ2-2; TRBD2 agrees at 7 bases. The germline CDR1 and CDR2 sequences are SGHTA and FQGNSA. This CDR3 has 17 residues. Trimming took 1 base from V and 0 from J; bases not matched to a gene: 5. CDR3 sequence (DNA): TGTGCCAGCAGCTTAGAGCTAGCGGCTGCGAACACCGGGGAGCTGTTTTTT. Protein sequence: CASSLELAAANTGELFF.

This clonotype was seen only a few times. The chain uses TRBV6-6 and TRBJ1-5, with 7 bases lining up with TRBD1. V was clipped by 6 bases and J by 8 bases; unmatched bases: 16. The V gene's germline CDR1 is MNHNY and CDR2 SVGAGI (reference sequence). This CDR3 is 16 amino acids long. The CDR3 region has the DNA TGTGCCAGCAGCATAGGGGGACAGCTAGAAGGGAAGCCCCAGCATTTT. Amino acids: CASSIGGQLEGKPQHF.

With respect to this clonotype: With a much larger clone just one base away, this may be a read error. The CDR3 coding sequence is TGTGCCAGCAGCTTTATCCCCGCCAGGGGGTCCTATAATTCACCCCTCCACTTT. Protein sequence: CASSFIPARGSYNSPLHF. The chain uses TRBV7-8 and TRBJ1-6; 7 nucleotides align to TRBD1. Germline V gene data show CDR1 as SGHVS and CDR2 as FQNEAQ. V shed 3 bases, J shed 1 base, and the junction held 9 bases outside the gene matches. The CDR3 runs to 18 residues.

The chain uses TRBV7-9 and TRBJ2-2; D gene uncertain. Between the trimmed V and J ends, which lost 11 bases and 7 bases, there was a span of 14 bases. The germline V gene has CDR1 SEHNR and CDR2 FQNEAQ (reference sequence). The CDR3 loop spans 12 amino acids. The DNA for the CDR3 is TGTGCCGTCCCACCCACGGGCGGGGAGCTGTTTTTT. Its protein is CAVPPTGGELFF.

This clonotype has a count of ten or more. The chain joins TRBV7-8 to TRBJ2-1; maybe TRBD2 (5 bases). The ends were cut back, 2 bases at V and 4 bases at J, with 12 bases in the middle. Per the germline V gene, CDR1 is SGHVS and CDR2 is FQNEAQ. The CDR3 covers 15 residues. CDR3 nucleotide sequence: TGTGCCAGCAGCTTAAGGCCAGAGCGGTACAATGAGCAGTTCTTC. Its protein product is CASSLRPERYNEQFF.

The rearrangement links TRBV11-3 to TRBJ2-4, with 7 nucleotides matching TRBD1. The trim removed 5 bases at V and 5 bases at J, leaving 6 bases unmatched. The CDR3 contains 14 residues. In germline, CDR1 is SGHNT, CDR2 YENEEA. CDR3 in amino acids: CASSHTGTENIQYF. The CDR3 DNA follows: TGTGCCAGCAGCCATACCGGGACAGAAAACATTCAGTACTTC.

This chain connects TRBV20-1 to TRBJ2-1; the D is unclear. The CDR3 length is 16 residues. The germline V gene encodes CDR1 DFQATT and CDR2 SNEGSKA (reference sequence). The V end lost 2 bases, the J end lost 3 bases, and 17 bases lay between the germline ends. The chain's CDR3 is CSARPRFKTIYNEQFF. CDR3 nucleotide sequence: TGCAGTGCTAGACCCCGATTCAAGACAATCTACAATGAGCAGTTCTTC.

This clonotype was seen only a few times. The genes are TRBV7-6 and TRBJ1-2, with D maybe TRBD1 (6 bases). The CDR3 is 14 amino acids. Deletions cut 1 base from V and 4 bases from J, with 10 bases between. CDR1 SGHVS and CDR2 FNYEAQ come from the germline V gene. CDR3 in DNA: TGTGCCAGCAGCTTAGTCGGACAGCCCTATGGCTACACCTTC. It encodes CASSLVGQPYGYTF.

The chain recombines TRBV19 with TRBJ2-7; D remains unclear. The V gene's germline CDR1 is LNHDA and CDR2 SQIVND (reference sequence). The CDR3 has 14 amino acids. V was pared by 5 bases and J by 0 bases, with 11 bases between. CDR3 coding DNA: TGTGCCAGTAGTGCAGCTATACTCTCCTACGAGCAGTACTTC. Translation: CASSAAILSYEQYF.

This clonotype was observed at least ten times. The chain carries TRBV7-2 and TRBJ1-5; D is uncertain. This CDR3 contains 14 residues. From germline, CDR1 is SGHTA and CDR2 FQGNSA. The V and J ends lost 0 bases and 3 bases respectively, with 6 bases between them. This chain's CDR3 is CASSLAWNNQPQHF. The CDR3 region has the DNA TGTGCCAGCAGCTTAGCATGGAACAATCAGCCCCAGCATTTT.

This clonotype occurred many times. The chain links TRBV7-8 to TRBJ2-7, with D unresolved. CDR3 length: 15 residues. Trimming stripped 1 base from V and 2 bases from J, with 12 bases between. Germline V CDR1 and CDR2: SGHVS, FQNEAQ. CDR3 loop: CASSLGPKDTYEQYV. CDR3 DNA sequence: TGTGCCAGCAGCTTAGGTCCAAAAGATACCTACGAGCAGTACGTC.

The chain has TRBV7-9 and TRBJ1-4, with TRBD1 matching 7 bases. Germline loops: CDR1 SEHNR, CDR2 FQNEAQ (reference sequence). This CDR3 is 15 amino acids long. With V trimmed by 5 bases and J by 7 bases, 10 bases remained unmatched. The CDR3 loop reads CASSGAGTAGEKLFF. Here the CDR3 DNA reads TGTGCCAGCAGCGGGGCCGGGACAGCCGGTGAAAAACTGTTTTTT.